The clone carrying this T cell receptor beta chain qualifies as large. No antigen is known for it. Four subsets defined by PD-1 and/or TIGIT were sorted from live CD3+CD8+TCRalphabeta+ cells. The V and J ends lost 1 base and 3 bases respectively, with 22 bases between them. Germline-derived CDR1 and CDR2 are SEHNR and FQNEAQ (reference sequence). CDR3 length: 19 amino acids. This sample is drawn from a study of circulating CD8 cells and anti-PD-1 response in melanoma. About the study: Treatment was intravenous nivolumab at 3 mg/kg every 2 weeks. General observations from the study: Diversity ranked highest in DNEG and lowest in TIGIT subsets. Only baseline and M1 samples entered the published repertoire comparisons. Tumor reactivity was tested by peptide assays on expanded sorted subsets.

Each library started from about 15 ng of total RNA using the QIAseq Immune Repertoire TCR panel. TCRdb analysed the reads with MiXCR anew, one entry per CDR3 protein. The data show 650 to 800 distinct CDR3 sequences, with 6% to 8% seen just once and roughly 12% held by the top ten. Sequencing was performed on CD8+ T cells from PBMCs, taken at baseline or after one month of anti-PD-1 therapy (not recorded which). This clonotype was obtained from a human donor with melanoma. The chain carries TRBV7-9 and TRBJ2-1; tentatively, D is TRBD1 (6 bases). This CDR3 is CASSLGSDGYRDLYNEQFF. The CDR3 nucleotides read TGTGCCAGCAGCTTAGGTAGCGATGGGTACAGGGACCTCTACAATGAGCAGTTCTTC.